Shown below are 27 T cell receptor beta chains from a single sample sequenced in a study of a mutant IDH1 vaccine in newly diagnosed glioma. Libraries were prepared by immunoSEQ multiplex PCR; TCRdb keeps only in-frame clonotypes and omits some of them. The table includes about 34,000 clones, over 60% detected once. Time point in this sample: baseline, week 1 (first vaccination visit). Treatment of the sample: pre-vaccination baseline after standard-of-care therapy. This specimen was peripheral blood mononuclear cells (PBMCs), taken from a glioma patient treated with radiotherapy, temozolomide or both. The receptors originated from a man aged 45 to 65 with glioma. Some clones in this sample may be carry-over from other donors' samples.

The V call is TRBV19, the J call TRBJ1-2; the D is unclear. The V and J ends lost 1 base and 1 base respectively, with 13 bases between them. Germline V gene data show CDR1 as LNHDA and CDR2 as SQIVND (reference sequence). The CDR3 has 16 residues. In nucleotides, the CDR3 is TGTGCCAGTAGTATAGCACCCAAGGGCTATAACTATGGCTACACCTTC. It yields the protein CASSIAPKGYNYGYTF.

The rearrangement uses TRBV6-1 and TRBJ1-3, with D possibly matching TRBD1 (5 bases). Germline values: CDR1 MNHNS, CDR2 SASEGT. The V gene lost 8 bases and the J gene lost 0 bases, with 11 bases spanning the gap. CDR3 size: 14 residues. The CDR3 is CASLSGFSGNTIYF. The DNA of the CDR3 is TGTGCCAGCTTATCAGGGTTCTCTGGAAACACCATATATTTT.

The gene calls are TRBV6-5 and TRBJ2-3; the match to TRBD1 covers 9 bases. V shed 10 bases and J 4 bases; nucleotides not matched to a gene: 9. Germline CDR1 MNHEY, CDR2 SVGAGI. The CDR3 length is 14 residues. CDR3 DNA: TGTGCCATCCAGTTAGGACAGGGGTCAGATACGCAGTATTTT. This sequence encodes CAIQLGQGSDTQYF.

The rearrangement uses TRBV11-2 and TRBJ2-2, with D tentatively TRBD2 (5 bases). This CDR3 spans 15 amino acids. The germline V gene encodes CDR1 SGHAT and CDR2 FQNNGV. V was trimmed by 5 bases and J by 6 bases, leaving 16 bases between them. CDR3: CASSAARGIAGELFF. In DNA form, the CDR3 reads TGTGCCAGCAGCGCCGCTAGAGGGATTGCCGGGGAGCTGTTTTTT.

The chain joins TRBV5-1 to TRBJ1-4, with a weak D call TRBD1 (5 bases). Germline lookup yields CDR1 SGHRS and CDR2 YFSETQ. The CDR3 totals 14 residues. The V end lost 4 bases, the J end lost 6 bases, and 13 bases lay between the germline ends. The chain's CDR3 is CASSGPGGDEKLFF. CDR3 in DNA: TGCGCCAGCAGCGGTCCGGGGGGGGATGAAAAACTGTTTTTT.

CDR3 DNA: TGTGCCAGCAGCCATCTCCCTCCAAGGGCATACGAGCAGTACTTC. It yields the protein CASSHLPPRAYEQYF. The chain links TRBV7-9 to TRBJ2-7, with unresolved D. The germline V gene has CDR1 SEHNR and CDR2 FQNEAQ (reference sequence). Trimming left V 5 bases short and J 4 bases short, with 18 bases between. The CDR3 is made up of 15 amino acids.

For the CDR3, the DNA is TGTGCCAGCAGCCTCTCATCTTACTATGGCTACACCTTC. This codes for CASSLSSYYGYTF. V gene TRBV28 combines with J gene TRBJ1-2; D not resolved. This CDR3 has 13 residues. In germline, CDR1 is MDHEN, CDR2 SYDVKM. The germline V and J ends were trimmed by 6 bases and 3 bases, with 11 bases remaining between them.

This clone was seen only once. The gene calls are TRBV2 and TRBJ2-3, with TRBD1 matching 8 bases. With 2 bases clipped from V and 6 bases from J, the junction kept 10 bases outside the gene matches. The germline gives CDR1 SNHLY, CDR2 FYNNEI. The CDR3 covers 16 residues. The CDR3 here is CASSEPGQADWDTQYF. In DNA form, the CDR3 reads TGTGCCAGCAGTGAACCGGGACAGGCCGACTGGGATACGCAGTATTTT.

The rearrangement uses TRBV30 and TRBJ1-2; tentatively, D is TRBD1 (5 bases). This CDR3 contains 12 residues. Germline V lookup: CDR1 GTSNPN, CDR2 SVGIG (reference sequence). V dropped 1 base and J dropped 7 bases, with 10 bases sitting between them. CDR3 residues: CAWSGWGVGYTF. As DNA, the CDR3 is TGTGCCTGGAGTGGATGGGGGGTTGGCTACACCTTC.

V is TRBV11-2 and J is TRBJ1-1; a possible D gene is TRBD1 (6 bases). CDR1 and CDR2 (germline): SGHAT, FQNNGV. CDR3 length: 12 residues. The V end was cut by 3 bases, the J end by 11 bases, with 13 bases between. The CDR3 region has the DNA TGTGCCAGCAGCTTCACAGGGCCTGGGGCTTTCTTT. Its protein product is CASSFTGPGAFF.

This chain connects TRBV5-4 to TRBJ2-7; D is undetermined. The V and J ends lost 1 base and 7 bases respectively, with 18 bases between them. Germline CDR1 SGHNT, CDR2 YYREEE (reference sequence). The CDR3 runs 15 residues. DNA of the CDR3: TGTGCCAGCAGCTTGTCGACCGGTTCCAATCGGGAGCAGTACTTC. Protein sequence: CASSLSTGSNREQYF.

The chain couples TRBV7-2 to TRBJ1-2, with 11 bases identical to TRBD1. In germline, CDR1 is SGHTA, CDR2 FQGNSA. There are 18 residues in the CDR3. After removal of 6 bases from V and 5 bases from J, the junction contained 17 bases not matched to a gene. This CDR3 is CASRRTGTGGFLRYGYTF. Here the CDR3 DNA reads TGTGCCAGCAGACGGACCGGGACAGGGGGGTTTCTACGGTATGGCTACACCTTC.

V gene TRBV27 combines with J gene TRBJ2-1; 8 bases fit TRBD2. The CDR3 consists of 15 residues. V shed 5 bases and J 1 base; nucleotides not matched to a gene: 4. Germline assignment: CDR1 MNHEY and CDR2 SMNVEV (reference sequence). This CDR3 is CASSPGGASYNEQFF. The CDR3, as DNA: TGTGCCAGCAGTCCCGGGGGGGCGTCCTACAATGAGCAGTTCTTC.

The sample holds a few counts of this clone. The rearrangement joins TRBV6-6 to TRBJ2-7; 8 nucleotides match TRBD2. V trimming: 6 bases; J trimming: 4 bases; junction bases outside the gene matches: 8. Germline CDR1 reads MNHNY; CDR2 reads SVGAGI (reference sequence). The CDR3 has 14 amino acids. The CDR3: CASSGGGPGYEQYF. CDR3 bases: TGTGCCAGCAGCGGGGGGGGGCCGGGGTACGAGCAGTACTTC.

The V and J genes are TRBV6-5 and TRBJ1-1, with D perhaps TRBD1 (5 bases). Trimming stripped 7 bases from V and 1 base from J, with 10 bases between. Germline values: CDR1 MNHEY, CDR2 SVGAGI. CDR3 length: 13 residues. The CDR3 sequence: CASTGTANTEAFF. The CDR3 DNA reads as TGTGCCAGCACCGGGACCGCGAACACTGAAGCTTTCTTT.

The V gene is TRBV5-8, the J gene TRBJ2-4; D is unclear. Germline V lookup: CDR1 SGHTS, CDR2 YDEGEE. CDR3 length: 11 amino acids. V lost 7 bases to trimming and J lost 6 bases, with 8 bases between them. The CDR3 DNA sequence: TGTGCCAGCGTACAGATAAACATTCAGTACTTC. This translates into CASVQINIQYF.

CDR3 sequence: CASTRGGSTDTQYF. As DNA, the CDR3 is TGTGCCAGTACTCGGGGGGGAAGCACAGATACGCAGTATTTT. V usage is TRBV5-5 and J usage is TRBJ2-3; 8 bases are shared with TRBD2. Germline lookup yields CDR1 SGHKS and CDR2 YYEKEE (reference sequence). The V and J ends lost 8 bases and 0 bases, in that order; junction bases with no gene match: 5. This CDR3 contains 14 residues.

V and J are TRBV4-3 and TRBJ1-1; 10 bases line up with TRBD1. The J segment lost 4 bases and the V segment lost 3 bases, leaving 8 bases of the junction unmatched. The CDR3 has 16 amino acids. Germline values: CDR1 LGHNA, CDR2 YSLEER. The CDR3 region is CASSHDRGPLTTEAFF. CDR3 sequence (DNA): TGCGCCAGCAGCCATGACAGGGGGCCGCTGACCACTGAAGCTTTCTTT.

CDR3 region: CASSIGSGDSSYNEQFF. CDR3 DNA: TGTGCCAGTAGTATAGGGTCGGGTGATAGCTCCTACAATGAGCAGTTCTTC. The chain is built from TRBV19 and TRBJ2-1, with no clear D. The CDR3 is 17 amino acids. Per the germline V gene, CDR1 is LNHDA and CDR2 is SQIVND (reference sequence). The ends were cut back, 1 base at V and 0 bases at J, with 13 bases in the middle.

The chain employs TRBV7-9 and TRBJ2-4; 7 bases are a match to TRBD2. J lost 2 bases, V lost 5 bases, and 12 bases had no gene match. The CDR3 extends over 17 amino acids. Germline assignment: CDR1 SEHNR and CDR2 FQNEAQ (reference sequence). The chain's CDR3 is CASSLFAGRETKNIQYF. The CDR3 coding sequence is TGTGCCAGCAGCCTATTTGCAGGGAGGGAGACCAAAAACATTCAGTACTTC.

V gene TRBV30 combines with J gene TRBJ2-2; weak D call: TRBD1 (5 bases). Germline CDR1 is GTSNPN and CDR2 is SVGIG (reference sequence). V was pared by 4 bases and J by 0 bases, with 9 bases between. The CDR3 totals 14 residues. The CDR3 DNA sequence: TGTGCCTGGACAGACAGCGCGAACACCGGGGAGCTGTTTTTT. Protein product: CAWTDSANTGELFF.

This sequence joins TRBV11-2 and TRBJ2-7; a possible D gene is TRBD2 (6 bases). Trimming stripped 2 bases from V and 7 bases from J, with 12 bases between. In germline, CDR1 is SGHAT, CDR2 FQNNGV. The CDR3 totals 13 residues. CDR3 DNA: TGTGCCAGCAGCTTATGGAGGGGCCGAGAGCAGTACTTC. It encodes CASSLWRGREQYF.

This clone came up a few times. V gene TRBV21-1 combines with J gene TRBJ2-5. TRBV21-1 is a listed pseudogene. The CDR3 loop spans 10 amino acids. The CDR3 region has the DNA TGTGCCAGCGGGGGAGAGACCCAGTACTTC. This sequence encodes CASGGETQYF.

This chain uses TRBV6-6 with TRBJ2-7; the D gene is possibly TRBD1 (6 bases). The ends were cut back, 2 bases at V and 13 bases at J, with 12 bases in the middle. Germline V gene lookup returns CDR1 MNHNY and CDR2 SVGAGI (reference sequence). The CDR3 length is 11 residues. The CDR3, as DNA: TGTGCCAGCAGTTACGGGACACCCGCATACTTC. It is translated as CASSYGTPAYF.

This chain connects TRBV4-2 to TRBJ2-4; D is uncertain. Trimming stripped 2 bases from V and 8 bases from J, with 13 bases between. The CDR3 is 14 amino acids. Germline V gene data show CDR1 as LGHNA and CDR2 as YNFKEQ. The CDR3 region is CASSQKGRFDIQYF. The CDR3 DNA is TGTGCCAGCAGCCAAAAGGGCAGGTTCGACATTCAGTACTTC.

This sequence joins TRBV20-1 and TRBJ2-7; a weak D match, TRBD1 (5 bases). Germline assignment: CDR1 DFQATT and CDR2 SNEGSKA (reference sequence). V gave up 6 bases and J gave up 6 bases, with 12 bases separating them. The CDR3 loop spans 11 amino acids. In DNA, the CDR3 is TGCAGTGCCTTCAGGGATAGCGAGCAGTACTTC. Its translation is CSAFRDSEQYF.

The CDR3 reads CASSFQGLRNTIYF. CDR3 DNA sequence: TGTGCCAGCAGCTTTCAGGGGCTGAGAAACACCATATATTTT. V usage is TRBV11-2 and J usage is TRBJ1-3, with TRBD1 as a possible D gene (6 bases). The CDR3 is 14 residues long. Germline V gives CDR1 SGHAT, CDR2 FQNNGV. V shed 3 bases and J shed 5 bases, with 11 bases lying between them.